The clone carrying this T cell receptor (beta chain) was counted at least ten times. These data are taken from a study of T cells in Graves' hyperthyroidism and ophthalmopathy. TCR beta CDR3 regions were amplified from RNA. Using the HTBI primer set, a first-round RT-PCR was run on the TCR CDR3. Each CDR3 protein is one row after TCRdb ran MiXCR on the multiplex PCR reads. The table records over 250,000 distinct CDR3 sequences, approximately 26% of them present only once. The specimen was blood. The sequence came from a man in his forties with Graves' hyperthyroidism that later progressed to Graves' ophthalmopathy.

The CDR3 sequence is CSVGGQARSFYGYTF. The CDR3 DNA reads TGCAGCGTTGGAGGACAGGCCCGAAGCTTCTATGGCTACACCTTC. The chain recombines TRBV29-1 with TRBJ1-2; 7 bases agree with TRBD1. This CDR3 has 15 amino acids. Germline-derived CDR1 and CDR2 are SQVTM and ANQGSEA. J gave up 4 bases and V 4 bases, and 12 bases lay outside the gene matches.